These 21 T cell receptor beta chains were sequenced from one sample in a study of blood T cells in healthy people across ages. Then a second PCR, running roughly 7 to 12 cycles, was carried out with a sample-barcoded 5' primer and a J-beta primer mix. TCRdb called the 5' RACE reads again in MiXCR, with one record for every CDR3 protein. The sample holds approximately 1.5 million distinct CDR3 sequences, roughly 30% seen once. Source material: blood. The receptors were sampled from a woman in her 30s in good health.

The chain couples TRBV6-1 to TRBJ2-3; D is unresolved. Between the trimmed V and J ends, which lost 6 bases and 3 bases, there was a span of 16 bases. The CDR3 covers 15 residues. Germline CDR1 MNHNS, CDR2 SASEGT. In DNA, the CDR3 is TGTGCCAGCAGCGGGCCCGCGGAGAGAACAGATACGCAGTATTTT. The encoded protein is CASSGPAERTDTQYF.

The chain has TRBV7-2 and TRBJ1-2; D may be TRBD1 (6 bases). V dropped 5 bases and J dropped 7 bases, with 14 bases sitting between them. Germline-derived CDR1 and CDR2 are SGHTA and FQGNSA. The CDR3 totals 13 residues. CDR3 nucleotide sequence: TGTGCCAGCAGCGACAGGATCTCCCGTGGCTACACCTTC. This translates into CASSDRISRGYTF.

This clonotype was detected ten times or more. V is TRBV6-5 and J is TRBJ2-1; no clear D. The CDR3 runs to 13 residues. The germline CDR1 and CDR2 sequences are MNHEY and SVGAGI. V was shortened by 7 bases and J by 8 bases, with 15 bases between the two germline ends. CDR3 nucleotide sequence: TGTGCCAGCACCCGACGGGTCGGTGATGAGCAGTTCTTC. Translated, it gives CASTRRVGDEQFF.

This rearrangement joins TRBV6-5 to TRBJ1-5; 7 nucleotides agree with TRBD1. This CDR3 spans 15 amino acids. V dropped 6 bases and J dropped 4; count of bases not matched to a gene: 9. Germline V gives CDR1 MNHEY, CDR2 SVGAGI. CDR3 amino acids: CASSGTVGGNQPQHF. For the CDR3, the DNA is TGTGCCAGCAGCGGGACAGTCGGAGGTAATCAGCCCCAGCATTTT.

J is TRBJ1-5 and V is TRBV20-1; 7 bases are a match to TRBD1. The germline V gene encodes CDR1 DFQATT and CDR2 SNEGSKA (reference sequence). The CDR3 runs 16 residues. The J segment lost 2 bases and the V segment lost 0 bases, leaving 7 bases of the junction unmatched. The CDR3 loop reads CSARDLGTGGNQPQHF. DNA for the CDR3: TGCAGTGCTAGAGATCTCGGCACAGGGGGCAATCAGCCCCAGCATTTT.

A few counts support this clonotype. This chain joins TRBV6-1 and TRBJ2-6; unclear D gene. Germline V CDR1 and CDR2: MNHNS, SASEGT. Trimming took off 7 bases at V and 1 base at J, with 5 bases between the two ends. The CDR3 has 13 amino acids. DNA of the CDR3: TGTGCCAGCATGTGGTCTGGGGCCAACGTCCTGACTTTC. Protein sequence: CASMWSGANVLTF.

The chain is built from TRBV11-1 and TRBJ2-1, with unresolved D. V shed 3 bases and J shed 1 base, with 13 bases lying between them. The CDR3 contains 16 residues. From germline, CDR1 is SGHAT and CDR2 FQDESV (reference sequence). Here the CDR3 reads CASSFPVGSSYNEQFF. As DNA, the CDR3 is TGTGCCAGCAGCTTCCCAGTTGGGTCTTCCTACAATGAGCAGTTCTTC.

CDR3 sequence: CASSPTRLEYEQYF. CDR3 bases: TGTGCCAGCTCACCGACGCGACTAGAGTACGAGCAGTACTTC. The V and J genes are TRBV18 and TRBJ2-7; perhaps TRBD2 as D (6 bases). The CDR3 spans 14 residues. The ends were cut back, 3 bases at V and 4 bases at J, with 13 bases in the middle. Germline V gene data show CDR1 as KGHSH and CDR2 as LQKENI.

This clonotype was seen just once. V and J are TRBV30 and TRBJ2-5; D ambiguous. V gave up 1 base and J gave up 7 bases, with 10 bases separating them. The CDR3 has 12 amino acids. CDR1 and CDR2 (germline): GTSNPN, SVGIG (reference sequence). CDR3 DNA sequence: TGTGCCTGGAGTGGACTGACGGGGACCCAGTACTTC. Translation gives CAWSGLTGTQYF.

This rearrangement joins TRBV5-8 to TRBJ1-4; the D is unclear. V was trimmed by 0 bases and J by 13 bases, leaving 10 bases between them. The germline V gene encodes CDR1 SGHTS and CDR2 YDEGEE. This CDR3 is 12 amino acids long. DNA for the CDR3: TGTGCCAGCAGCTTGGTGGAAGGACGACTGTTTTTT. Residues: CASSLVEGRLFF.

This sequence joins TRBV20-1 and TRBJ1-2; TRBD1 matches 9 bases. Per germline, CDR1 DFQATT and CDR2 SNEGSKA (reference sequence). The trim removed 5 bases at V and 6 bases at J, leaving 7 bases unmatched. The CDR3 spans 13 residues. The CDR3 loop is CSAPGQGLNGYTF. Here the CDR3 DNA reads TGCAGTGCTCCCGGACAGGGGTTGAATGGCTACACCTTC.

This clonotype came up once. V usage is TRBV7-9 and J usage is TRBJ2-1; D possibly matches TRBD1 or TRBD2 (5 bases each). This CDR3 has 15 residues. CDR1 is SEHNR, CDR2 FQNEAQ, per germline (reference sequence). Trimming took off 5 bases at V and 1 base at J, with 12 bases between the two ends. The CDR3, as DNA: TGTGCCAGCAGCGCCCGGGACCCTTCCTACAATGAGCAGTTCTTC. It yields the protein CASSARDPSYNEQFF.

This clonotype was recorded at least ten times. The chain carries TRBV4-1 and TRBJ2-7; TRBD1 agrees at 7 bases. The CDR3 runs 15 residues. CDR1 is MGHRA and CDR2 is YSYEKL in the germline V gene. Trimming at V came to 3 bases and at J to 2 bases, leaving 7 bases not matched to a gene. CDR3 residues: CASSQGTATTYEQYF. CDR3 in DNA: TGCGCCAGCAGCCAGGGGACAGCTACCACCTACGAGCAGTACTTC.

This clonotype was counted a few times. CDR3 sequence reads: CASKAPGLAGEEQFF. CDR3 nucleotides: TGTGCCAGCAAGGCCCCGGGACTAGCGGGAGAAGAGCAGTTCTTC. The rearrangement uses TRBV28 and TRBJ2-1, with 14 bases aligning to TRBD2. The trim removed 7 bases at V and 10 bases at J, leaving 9 bases unmatched. Looked up from germline, CDR1 is MDHEN and CDR2 is SYDVKM. CDR3 length: 15 residues.

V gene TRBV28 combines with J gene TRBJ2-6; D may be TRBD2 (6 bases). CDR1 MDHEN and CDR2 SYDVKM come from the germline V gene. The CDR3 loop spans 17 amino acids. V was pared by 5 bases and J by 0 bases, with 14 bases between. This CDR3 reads CASSLAGKDSGANVLTF. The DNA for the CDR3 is TGTGCCAGCAGTCTCGCGGGGAAAGACTCTGGGGCCAACGTCCTGACTTTC.

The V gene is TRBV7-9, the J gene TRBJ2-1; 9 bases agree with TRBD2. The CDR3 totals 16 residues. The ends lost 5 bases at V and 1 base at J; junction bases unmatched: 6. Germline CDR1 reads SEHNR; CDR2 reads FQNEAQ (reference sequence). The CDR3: CASSIRTSESYNEQFF. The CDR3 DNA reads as TGTGCCAGCAGCATCCGGACTAGCGAGTCCTACAATGAGCAGTTCTTC. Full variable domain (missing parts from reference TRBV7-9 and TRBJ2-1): DTGVSQNPRHKITKRGQNVTFRCDPISEHNRLYWYRQTLGQGPEFLTYFQNEAQLEKSRLLSDRFSAERPKGSFSTLEIQRTEQGDSAMYLCASSIRTSESYNEQFFGPGTRLTVL.

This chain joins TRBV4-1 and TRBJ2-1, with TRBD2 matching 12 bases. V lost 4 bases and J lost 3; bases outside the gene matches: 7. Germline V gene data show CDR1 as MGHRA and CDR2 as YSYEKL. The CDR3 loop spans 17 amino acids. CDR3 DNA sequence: TGCGCCAGCAGCCCCTTCCTAGCGGGAGGGCGCTACAATGAGCAGTTCTTC. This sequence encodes CASSPFLAGGRYNEQFF.

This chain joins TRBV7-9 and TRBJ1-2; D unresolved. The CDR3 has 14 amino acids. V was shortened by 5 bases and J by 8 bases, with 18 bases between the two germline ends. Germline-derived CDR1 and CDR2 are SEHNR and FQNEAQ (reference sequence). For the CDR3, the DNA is TGTGCCAGCAGCCCGGCCGGCACCGGGTCGGGCTACACCTTC. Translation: CASSPAGTGSGYTF.

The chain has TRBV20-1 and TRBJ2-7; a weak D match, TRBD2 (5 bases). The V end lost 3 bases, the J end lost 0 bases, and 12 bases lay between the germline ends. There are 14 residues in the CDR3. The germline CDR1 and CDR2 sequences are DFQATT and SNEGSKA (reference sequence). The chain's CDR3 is CSARGRINSYEQYF. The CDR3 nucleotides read TGCAGTGCTAGGGGGAGAATCAACTCCTACGAGCAGTACTTC.

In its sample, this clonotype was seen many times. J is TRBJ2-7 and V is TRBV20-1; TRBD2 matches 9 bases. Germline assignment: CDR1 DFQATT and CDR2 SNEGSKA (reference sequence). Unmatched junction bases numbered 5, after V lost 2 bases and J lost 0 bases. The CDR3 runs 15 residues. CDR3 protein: CSARQTSGISYEQYF. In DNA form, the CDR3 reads TGCAGTGCTAGACAGACTAGCGGCATCTCCTACGAGCAGTACTTC.

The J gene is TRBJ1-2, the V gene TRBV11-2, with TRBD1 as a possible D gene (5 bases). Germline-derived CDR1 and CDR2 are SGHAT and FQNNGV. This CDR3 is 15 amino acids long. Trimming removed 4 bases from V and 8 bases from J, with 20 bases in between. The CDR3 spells CASSSERITGHGYTF. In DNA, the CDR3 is TGTGCCAGCAGCTCCGAAAGGATTACAGGTCACGGCTACACCTTC.